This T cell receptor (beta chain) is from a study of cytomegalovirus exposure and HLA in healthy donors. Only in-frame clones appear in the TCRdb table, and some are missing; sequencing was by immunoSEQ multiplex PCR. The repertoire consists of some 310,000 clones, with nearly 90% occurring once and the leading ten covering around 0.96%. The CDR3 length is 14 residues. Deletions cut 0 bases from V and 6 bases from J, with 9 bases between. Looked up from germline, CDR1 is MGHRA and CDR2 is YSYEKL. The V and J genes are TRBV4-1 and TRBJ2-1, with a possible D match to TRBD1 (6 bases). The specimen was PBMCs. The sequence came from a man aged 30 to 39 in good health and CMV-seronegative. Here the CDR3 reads CASSQEGASNEQFF. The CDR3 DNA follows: TGCGCCAGCAGCCAAGAGGGGGCGTCCAATGAGCAGTTCTTC.